Presented here are 32 T cell receptor beta chains from one specimen sequenced in a study of CD8 T cells in ankylosing spondylitis. Via MiXCR, TCRdb re-called the 5' RACE reads, giving one row per CDR3 protein. The sample comprises 90,000 to 120,000 distinct CDR3 sequences, approximately 25% of which are singletons, and around 12% rests with the top ten. Sequencing was performed on synovial fluid, either unsorted or a sorted T cell fraction (not recorded which). The source of these receptors is a male donor with ankylosing spondylitis.

The chain combines TRBV27 with TRBJ2-2; D is ambiguous. In germline, CDR1 is MNHEY, CDR2 SMNVEV (reference sequence). Trimming cost V 5 bases and J 6 bases, with 7 bases left between them. CDR3 size: 12 residues. CDR3 in amino acids: CASSGTPGELFF. The CDR3 DNA reads TGTGCCAGCAGTGGAACCCCCGGGGAGCTGTTTTTT.

The chain carries TRBV27 and TRBJ2-6; 10 bases line up with TRBD1. The CDR3 spans 18 residues. Germline CDR1 reads MNHEY; CDR2 reads SMNVEV (reference sequence). Unmatched junction bases numbered 7, after V lost 5 bases and J lost 0 bases. Here the CDR3 DNA reads TGTGCCAGCAGTGAAAGACAGGGGGCCCACTCTGGGGCCAACGTCCTGACTTTC. Translated: CASSERQGAHSGANVLTF.

The rearrangement links TRBV20-1 to TRBJ1-5, with TRBD1 as a possible D gene (6 bases). Trimming cost V 6 bases and J 2 bases, with 17 bases left between them. Looked up from germline, CDR1 is DFQATT and CDR2 is SNEGSKA (reference sequence). The CDR3 loop spans 15 amino acids. CDR3 protein: CSASWGARGNQPQHF. CDR3 in DNA: TGCAGTGCAAGCTGGGGGGCGCGGGGCAATCAGCCCCAGCATTTT.

J is TRBJ1-1 and V is TRBV5-1; TRBD1 matches at 10 bases. This CDR3 has 14 residues. CDR1 SGHRS and CDR2 YFSETQ come from the germline V gene. V lost 4 bases, J lost 5 bases, and 5 bases stayed unmatched. DNA of the CDR3: TGCGCCAGCAGCCGGGGACAGGGGTGGACTGAAGCTTTCTTT. This codes for CASSRGQGWTEAFF.

This clonotype was counted only a few times. The chain carries TRBV5-1 and TRBJ2-1, with D perhaps TRBD2 (6 bases). The V end was cut by 0 bases, the J end by 2 bases, with 9 bases between. Germline CDR1 is SGHRS and CDR2 is YFSETQ. This CDR3 has 15 residues. This CDR3 is CASSLVGGTYNEQFF. The CDR3 nucleotides are TGCGCCAGCAGCTTGGTTGGAGGGACCTACAATGAGCAGTTCTTC.

The rearrangement joins TRBV18 to TRBJ1-5; D is uncertain. From germline, CDR1 is KGHSH and CDR2 LQKENI. Trimming removed 6 bases from V and 7 bases from J, with 10 bases in between. This CDR3 spans 12 amino acids. This chain's CDR3 is CASSRQGQPQHF. The CDR3 DNA sequence: TGTGCCAGCTCCAGGCAAGGGCAGCCCCAGCATTTT.

The chain uses TRBV5-1 and TRBJ2-1; D remains ambiguous. Deletions cut 4 bases from V and 12 bases from J, with 17 bases between. The CDR3 has 13 amino acids. Looked up from germline, CDR1 is SGHRS and CDR2 is YFSETQ. As DNA, the CDR3 is TGCGCCAGCAGCAGGGAACGCATCTCTAGGCAGTTCTTC. Encoded protein: CASSRERISRQFF.

The chain joins TRBV6-5 to TRBJ1-1, with a possible D match to TRBD1 (5 bases). The CDR3 extends over 14 amino acids. V lost 0 bases and J 5 bases, leaving 10 bases between the germline ends. The germline CDR1 and CDR2 sequences are MNHEY and SVGAGI. The CDR3 protein is CASSYSGEGTEAFF. The CDR3 nucleotides read TGTGCCAGCAGTTACTCGGGGGAAGGGACTGAAGCTTTCTTT.

This clonotype appeared a few times. The V gene is TRBV20-1, the J gene TRBJ2-3; D remains ambiguous. This CDR3 region has 13 residues. Trimming shortened V by 2 bases and J by 2 bases, and 8 bases separated the two germline ends. Germline CDR1 DFQATT, CDR2 SNEGSKA (reference sequence). The CDR3 DNA reads as TGCAGTGCTAGATGGCCCGTCACAGATACGCAGTATTTT. This codes for CSARWPVTDTQYF.

The CDR3 bases are TGTGCCAGCAGCGCCCATCGGGGCACTGAAGCTTTCTTT. As protein: CASSAHRGTEAFF. The chain has TRBV11-2 and TRBJ1-1; D unresolved. The germline CDR1 and CDR2 sequences are SGHAT and FQNNGV. The germline V and J ends were trimmed by 5 bases and 4 bases, with 11 bases remaining between them. The CDR3 extends over 13 amino acids.

This chain connects TRBV7-6 to TRBJ2-3, with no clear D. Germline-derived CDR1 and CDR2 are SGHVS and FNYEAQ. The CDR3 extends over 16 amino acids. V was pared by 4 bases and J by 0 bases, with 14 bases between. CDR3 in DNA: TGTGCCAGCAGCTCGCGACCTTTCCCTAGCACAGATACGCAGTATTTT. Protein: CASSSRPFPSTDTQYF.

This clonotype turned up a few times. The chain combines TRBV10-1 with TRBJ1-5; 7 bases fit TRBD1. This CDR3 has 14 residues. The junction had 5 bases not matched to a gene; V was cut back by 5 bases and J by 4 bases. Germline V CDR1 and CDR2: WNHNN, SYGVQD (reference sequence). CDR3 loop: CASSQGQPNQPQHF. DNA for the CDR3: TGCGCCAGCAGTCAGGGACAGCCTAATCAGCCCCAGCATTTT.

In this sample, this clonotype turned up a few times. V usage is TRBV7-9 and J usage is TRBJ2-1; no definite D call. The V gene lost 2 bases and the J gene lost 8 bases, with 16 bases spanning the gap. CDR3 size: 15 residues. Germline V lookup: CDR1 SEHNR, CDR2 FQNEAQ (reference sequence). CDR3 protein: CASSLLWETADEQFF. CDR3 coding DNA: TGTGCCAGCAGCTTACTCTGGGAAACGGCCGATGAGCAGTTCTTC.

There are a few counts of this clonotype. V and J are TRBV6-2 or TRBV6-3 and TRBJ2-1; no definite D call. The CDR3 covers 12 residues. The germline CDR1 and CDR2 sequences are MNHEY and SVGEGT. The germline V and J ends were trimmed by 6 bases and 10 bases, with 13 bases remaining between them. The CDR3 coding sequence is TGTGCCAGCAGCCGAAGCGTATGGGAGCAGTTCTTC. It codes for CASSRSVWEQFF.

V and J are TRBV15 and TRBJ2-1; D is unclear. The germline V and J ends were trimmed by 0 bases and 8 bases, with 8 bases remaining between them. Looked up from germline, CDR1 is LNHNV and CDR2 is YYDKDF (reference sequence). This CDR3 spans 13 amino acids. CDR3 DNA sequence: TGTGCCACCAGCAGAGATCATTCCTATGAGCAGTTCTTC. Translating it yields CATSRDHSYEQFF.

The sample holds a few counts of this clonotype. V and J are TRBV24-1 and TRBJ2-1, with 10 bases identical to TRBD2. The CDR3 totals 16 residues. Trimming took 4 bases from V and 8 from J; bases not matched to a gene: 10. Germline V CDR1 and CDR2: KGHDR, SFDVKD. CDR3 region: CATSDLSGRVRDEQFF. In nucleotides, the CDR3 is TGTGCCACCAGTGACCTCAGCGGGAGGGTCCGAGATGAGCAGTTCTTC.

This clonotype occurred a few times. The chain links TRBV30 to TRBJ1-6; 8 bases match TRBD1. The germline gives CDR1 GTSNPN, CDR2 SVGIG (reference sequence). This CDR3 is built from 15 residues. V was clipped by 4 bases and J by 5 bases; unmatched bases: 7. The CDR3 is CAWKAPDRDNSPLHF. The CDR3 nucleotides read TGTGCCTGGAAGGCACCGGACAGGGATAATTCACCCCTCCACTTT.

Only a few counts were recorded for this clonotype. This chain uses TRBV28 with TRBJ2-1; TRBD1 matches at 8 bases. CDR1 and CDR2 from the germline V gene are MDHEN and SYDVKM. J lost 8 bases, V lost 8 bases, and 8 bases had no gene match. The CDR3 has 13 amino acids. The chain's CDR3 is CASGQGVIDEQFF. In DNA, the CDR3 is TGTGCCAGCGGACAGGGAGTTATCGATGAGCAGTTCTTC.

V usage is TRBV9 and J usage is TRBJ2-2; possibly TRBD1 for D (6 bases). Per germline, CDR1 SGDLS and CDR2 YYNGEE. V dropped 4 bases and J dropped 7 bases, with 17 bases sitting between them. This CDR3 spans 15 amino acids. The DNA of the CDR3 is TGTGCCAGCAGCCCGGGACACTCAGAGATCGGGGAGCTGTTTTTT. This gives the protein CASSPGHSEIGELFF.

This clonotype appeared many times. The chain has TRBV2 and TRBJ1-5, with 9 bases lining up with TRBD1. The CDR3 length is 16 residues. CDR1 is SNHLY and CDR2 is FYNNEI in the germline V gene. Trimming removed 9 bases from V and 2 bases from J; junction bases left unmatched: 11. CDR3 DNA: TGTGCCAGTGACCGAGGCTGGGACAGGGGCAATCAGCCCCAGCATTTT. Translated: CASDRGWDRGNQPQHF.

The V call is TRBV12-3 or TRBV12-4, the J call TRBJ2-2, with 9 bases lining up with TRBD1. The ends lost 11 bases at V and 5 bases at J; junction bases unmatched: 18. This CDR3 has 17 amino acids. The CDR3 bases are TGTGCCGCTAGCCCCAGGACAGGGGACTTCAGGACCGGGGAGCTGTTTTTT. Its protein product is CAASPRTGDFRTGELFF.

A remark on this clonotype: Relative to the germline gene, one junction end is altered; a read error may explain this. This chain joins TRBV7-2 and TRBJ2-1, with a tentative D call TRBD2 (6 bases). The CDR3 loop spans 12 amino acids. CDR1 and CDR2 (germline): SGHTA, FQGNSA. CDR3: CASSLDLAPGVF. The CDR3 DNA follows: TGTGCCAGCAGCTTAGATTTGGCACCGGGGGTCTTC.

This clonotype was seen repeatedly, ten times or more. The chain uses TRBV5-1 and TRBJ2-1; TRBD2 matches 14 bases. CDR1 and CDR2 (germline): SGHRS, YFSETQ. V lost 7 bases and J lost 5; bases outside the gene matches: 14. This CDR3 is 18 amino acids long. This CDR3 reads CASGPGTSGSLRDNEQFF. In nucleotides, the CDR3 is TGCGCCAGCGGACCCGGGACTAGCGGGAGTCTCCGGGACAATGAGCAGTTCTTC.

In this sample, this clonotype turned up once. The J gene is TRBJ2-3, the V gene TRBV11-2, with TRBD1 identical over 9 bases. CDR1 and CDR2 from the germline V gene are SGHAT and FQNNGV. J lost 4 bases, V lost 1 base, and 3 bases had no gene match. The CDR3 sequence is 15 residues long. The CDR3 here is CASSLGDRDADTQYF. In nucleotides, the CDR3 is TGTGCCAGCAGCTTAGGGGACAGGGATGCAGATACGCAGTATTTT.

This chain links TRBV4-2 with TRBJ2-2; D gene unclear. The germline V and J ends were trimmed by 1 base and 5 bases, with 11 bases remaining between them. Germline CDR1 is LGHNA and CDR2 is YNFKEQ. This CDR3 is built from 15 residues. CDR3 amino acids: CASSQGGYGTGELFF. The CDR3 bases are TGTGCCAGCAGCCAAGGGGGTTACGGGACCGGGGAGCTGTTTTTT.

This clonotype was counted only a few times. The chain carries TRBV29-1 and TRBJ2-3; a possible D gene is TRBD1 (7 bases). Per germline, CDR1 SQVTM and CDR2 ANQGSEA. Trimming took 6 bases from V and 4 from J, leaving 14 bases between them. The CDR3 totals 13 residues. For the CDR3, the DNA is TGCAGCGTACGCCAGGGGGGCTCAGATACGCAGTATTTT. Translated, it gives CSVRQGGSDTQYF.

By sample fraction, this clonotype is medium-sized. This chain uses TRBV18 with TRBJ2-2, with D unclear. This CDR3 comprises 15 residues. CDR1 is KGHSH, CDR2 LQKENI, per germline. V was shortened by 3 bases and J by 1 base, with 9 bases between the two germline ends. DNA for the CDR3: TGTGCCAGCTCACCCAGCAGAGTGAACACCGGGGAGCTGTTTTTT. This gives the protein CASSPSRVNTGELFF.

This clonotype was observed many times. The chain combines TRBV5-1 with TRBJ2-3, with 11 bases lining up with TRBD1. CDR3 length: 17 residues. Losses at the gene ends were 3 bases for V and 2 bases for J; bases not matched to a gene: 8. In germline, CDR1 is SGHRS, CDR2 YFSETQ. CDR3 nucleotides: TGCGCCAGCAGCTACGGACAGGGGGCTGTACTCACAGATACGCAGTATTTT. It yields the protein CASSYGQGAVLTDTQYF.

The genes are TRBV5-1 and TRBJ1-1, with 8 bases fitting TRBD1. From germline, CDR1 is SGHRS and CDR2 YFSETQ. There are 13 residues in the CDR3. V lost 4 bases to trimming and J lost 6 bases; unmatched junction nucleotides: 5. CDR3 region: CASSIWTGSEAFF. The CDR3 nucleotides read TGCGCCAGCAGCATCTGGACAGGGTCTGAAGCTTTCTTT.

This clonotype was recorded a few times. The genes are TRBV9 and TRBJ2-1, with D perhaps TRBD2 (7 bases). The V end lost 2 bases, the J end lost 9 bases, and 18 bases lay between the germline ends. The CDR3 length is 15 residues. Germline lookup yields CDR1 SGDLS and CDR2 YYNGEE. The CDR3 DNA follows: TGTGCCAGCAGCGTGAGGGGGGAGGGTGTTGGTGAGCAGTTCTTC. Translating it yields CASSVRGEGVGEQFF.

This clonotype was seen ten or more times. CDR3: CASSSIGTVNTGELFF. CDR3 nucleotide sequence: TGTGCCAGCAGTTCGATTGGGACTGTAAACACCGGGGAGCTGTTTTTT. This chain joins TRBV12-3 or TRBV12-4 and TRBJ2-2, with D tentatively TRBD2 (6 bases). Trimming removed 4 bases at V and 2 bases at J, with 14 bases between. The CDR3 has 16 amino acids.

The CDR3 sequence: CASGRTGGIGYGYTF. For the CDR3, the DNA is TGTGCCAGCGGACGGACAGGGGGTATTGGTTATGGCTACACCTTC. The chain carries TRBV6-1 and TRBJ1-2; TRBD1 matches at 10 bases. From germline, CDR1 is MNHNS and CDR2 SASEGT. The trim removed 8 bases at V and 5 bases at J, leaving 11 bases unmatched. This CDR3 contains 15 residues.